This T cell receptor (beta chain) was identified during a study of cytomegalovirus exposure and HLA in healthy donors. 13 Jbeta primers and 60 Vbeta primers were used for the PCR. Assay: immunoSEQ multiplex PCR; the TCRdb copy retains only in-frame clones and omits some. Here the sample spans around 200,000 clones, 75% to 80% being singletons. Notes on this clone: Its antigen is as yet unknown.

Overall study findings and caveats: Within a later analysis, the majority of CMV-associated TCR beta chains appeared HLA-restricted.

This CDR3 contains 17 residues. J gave up 0 bases and V 5 bases, and 6 bases lay outside the gene matches. Germline CDR1 is MNHEY and CDR2 is SMNVEV (reference sequence). Specimen: PBMCs. The clonotype originates from a male donor in good health and CMV-seronegative. The chain links TRBV27 to TRBJ1-5, with 11 nucleotides matching TRBD1. The CDR3 reads CASSLGQGADSNQPQHF. The CDR3 DNA sequence: TGTGCCAGCAGTCTCGGACAGGGGGCGGATAGCAATCAGCCCCAGCATTTT.